The next 26 T cell receptor beta chains were all read from a single sample in a study of PD-L1 blockade in urothelial cancer. The sample's time point: peripheral blood 6 weeks after treatment start. Repertoires were generated with immunoSEQ multiplex PCR, while TCRdb's copy carries only in-frame clones and drops some. The profile shows over 100,000 clones, around 90% of them singletons. The sequences come from PBMCs, collected around atezolizumab (anti-PD-L1) treatment. All receptors come from a man in his 60s with urothelial cancer.

This chain uses TRBV29-1 with TRBJ2-5, with a weak D call TRBD2 (5 bases). Germline CDR1 reads SQVTM; CDR2 reads ANQGSEA. Trimming took off 3 bases at V and 5 bases at J, with 13 bases between the two ends. This CDR3 has 13 residues. In DNA form, the CDR3 reads TGCAGCGTTGATCCCGGGAAGCGTGAGACCCAGTACTTC. The encoded protein is CSVDPGKRETQYF.

The chain links TRBV19 to TRBJ2-5; D is perhaps TRBD1 (5 bases). CDR1 is LNHDA, CDR2 SQIVND, per germline (reference sequence). V lost 6 bases to trimming and J lost 3 bases, with 11 bases between them. The CDR3 length is 13 residues. CDR3 residues: CASRGRAEETQYF. The CDR3 DNA reads TGTGCCAGTAGGGGCAGGGCGGAAGAGACCCAGTACTTC.

CDR3 coding DNA: TGCGCCAGCAGCGGGATCGGTCTAGCGGGAGGGGGTGAGCAGTTCTTC. This gives the protein CASSGIGLAGGGEQFF. The V and J genes are TRBV5-1 and TRBJ2-1; TRBD2 matches 12 bases. This CDR3 contains 16 residues. J was trimmed by 9 bases and V by 4 bases; bases with no gene match: 11. Per the germline V gene, CDR1 is SGHRS and CDR2 is YFSETQ.

The V and J genes are TRBV7-9 and TRBJ2-1, with a weak D call TRBD1 (6 bases). This CDR3 contains 12 residues. Germline V gene lookup returns CDR1 SEHNR and CDR2 FQNEAQ (reference sequence). Between the trimmed V and J ends, which lost 4 bases and 14 bases, there was a span of 15 bases. The CDR3 region has the DNA TGTGCCAGCAGCTCAAACAGGGAGCGCGAGTTCTTC. This translates into CASSSNREREFF.

The V and J genes are TRBV6-4 and TRBJ2-7; TRBD2 might be the D (7 bases). The V end lost 5 bases, the J end lost 6 bases, and 20 bases lay between the germline ends. The germline V gene has CDR1 MRHNA and CDR2 SNTAGT. This CDR3 has 15 residues. The CDR3 spells CASSRGARPAVEQYF. CDR3 sequence (DNA): TGTGCCAGCAGTCGGGGGGCTCGCCCCGCCGTCGAGCAGTACTTC.

This sequence joins TRBV19 and TRBJ2-2, with 9 bases identical to TRBD1. The junction had 6 bases not matched to a gene; V was cut back by 5 bases and J by 5 bases. Germline V gene data show CDR1 as LNHDA and CDR2 as SQIVND (reference sequence). The CDR3 runs 15 residues. The CDR3 reads CASSSGTGYTGELFF. CDR3 in DNA: TGTGCCAGTAGTTCCGGGACAGGGTATACCGGGGAGCTGTTTTTT. Filled out from reference TRBV19 and TRBJ2-2, the complete variable domain reads DGGITQSPKYLFRKEGQNVTLSCEQNLNHDAMYWYRQDPGQGLRLIYYSQIVNDFQKGDIAEGYSVSREKKESFPLTVTSAQKNPTAFYLCASSSGTGYTGELFFGEGSRLTVL.

The chain has TRBV6-1 and TRBJ2-1, with 9 bases identical to TRBD1. There are 15 residues in the CDR3. Germline V CDR1 and CDR2: MNHNS, SASEGT. J was trimmed by 6 bases and V by 3 bases; bases with no gene match: 6. CDR3 loop: CASSEPGTGSNEQFF. CDR3 coding DNA: TGTGCCAGCAGTGAGCCGGGGACAGGGTCCAATGAGCAGTTCTTC.

This chain links TRBV7-2 with TRBJ2-7; perhaps TRBD1 as D (7 bases). Germline V gene data show CDR1 as SGHTA and CDR2 as FQGNSA. With 1 base removed from V and 1 base from J, the gap between germline ends came to 11 bases. The CDR3 spans 15 residues. The CDR3 loop is CASSLGQGGSYEQYF. The CDR3 DNA reads as TGTGCCAGCAGCTTAGGGCAGGGGGGTTCCTACGAGCAGTACTTC. Using reference TRBV7-2 and TRBJ2-7 for the parts outside the CDR3, the full variable domain is GAGVSQSPSNKVTEKGKDVELRCDPISGHTALYWYRQSLGQGLEFLIYFQGNSAPDKSGLPSDRFSAERTGGSVSTLTIQRTQQEDSAVYLCASSLGQGGSYEQYFGPGTRLTVT.

The V gene is TRBV7-3, the J gene TRBJ1-1; a possible D gene is TRBD1 (5 bases). Germline values: CDR1 SGHTA, CDR2 FQGTGA. The V end lost 10 bases, the J end lost 6 bases, and 18 bases lay between the germline ends. The CDR3 runs to 13 residues. DNA of the CDR3: TGTGCCACCCCAAGGGGCGGTTTCGCTGAAGCTTTCTTT. This sequence encodes CATPRGGFAEAFF.

The J gene is TRBJ2-7, the V gene TRBV28, with no clear D. The germline V gene encodes CDR1 MDHEN and CDR2 SYDVKM. The germline V and J ends were trimmed by 6 bases and 5 bases, with 20 bases remaining between them. The CDR3 is 15 amino acids. The CDR3 DNA follows: TGTGCCAGCAGCACCTCCTTAGAAAGATCGAACGAGCAGTACTTC. Translation gives CASSTSLERSNEQYF.

J is TRBJ1-5 and V is TRBV15; 9 positions agree with TRBD1. CDR3 length equals 15 residues. CDR1 and CDR2 (germline): LNHNV, YYDKDF (reference sequence). The V gene end was trimmed by 4 bases and the J gene end by 3 bases; junction bases not matched to a gene: 4. CDR3 amino acids: CATSMDRGLNQPQHF. CDR3 coding DNA: TGTGCCACCAGCATGGACAGGGGACTCAATCAGCCCCAGCATTTT. The entire variable domain, with the rest obtained from reference TRBV15 and TRBJ1-5, is as follows: DAMVIQNPRYQVTQFGKPVTLSCSQTLNHNVMYWYQQKSSQAPKLLFHYYDKDFNNEADTPDNFQSRRPNTSFCFLDIRSPGLGDTAMYLCATSMDRGLNQPQHFGDGTRLSIL.

This chain links TRBV5-4 with TRBJ2-1; 10 positions match TRBD1. Germline trimming cut 4 bases from V and 10 bases from J; bases unmatched to any gene: 8. This CDR3 has 14 residues. CDR1 SGHNT and CDR2 YYREEE come from the germline V gene (reference sequence). The DNA of the CDR3 is TGTGCCAGCAGCGTAGGGACAGGGGTTGGGGAGCAGTTCTTC. Its translation is CASSVGTGVGEQFF.

V gene TRBV5-5 combines with J gene TRBJ1-4, with D possibly being TRBD1 (5 bases). The germline CDR1 and CDR2 sequences are SGHKS and YYEKEE (reference sequence). The CDR3 is 16 amino acids. The V gene lost 2 bases and the J gene lost 0 bases, with 11 bases spanning the gap. The CDR3 DNA reads TGTGCCAGCAGCTTCGGGGGGTCCGCAACTAATGAAAAACTGTTTTTT. Its translation: CASSFGGSATNEKLFF. The full variable domain, rest sourced from reference TRBV5-5 and TRBJ1-4, is DAGVTQSPTHLIKTRGQQVTLRCSPISGHKSVSWYQQVLGQGPQFIFQYYEKEERGRGNFPDRFSARQFPNYSSELNVNALLLGDSALYLCASSFGGSATNEKLFFGSGTQLSVL.

About this clone: It is unclear where the CDR3 begins or ends on the DNA, so no DNA is shown, and the CDR3 is as TCRdb lists it. This chain connects TRBV6-1 to TRBJ1-3. The CDR3 has 14 amino acids, counting both end residues. Germline loops: CDR1 MNHNS, CDR2 SASEGT. The CDR3 sequence is CASILGLLGNTIYF.

The chain couples TRBV5-1 to TRBJ2-1; 9 nucleotides match TRBD1. This CDR3 is built from 17 residues. The V gene's germline CDR1 is SGHRS and CDR2 YFSETQ. The trim removed 4 bases at V and 2 bases at J, leaving 10 bases unmatched. The CDR3 is CASSATGTGNPYNEQFF. The DNA for the CDR3 is TGCGCCAGCAGCGCGACCGGGACAGGGAATCCCTACAATGAGCAGTTCTTC.

The V and J genes are TRBV28 and TRBJ2-3; D is unclear. From germline, CDR1 is MDHEN and CDR2 SYDVKM. The V gene lost 7 bases and the J gene lost 0 bases, with 8 bases spanning the gap. The CDR3 has 13 amino acids. The CDR3 here is CASISLSTDTQYF. The CDR3 nucleotides read TGTGCCAGCATAAGCTTAAGCACAGATACGCAGTATTTT. The whole variable domain, filled in from reference TRBV28 and TRBJ2-3, reads DVKVTQSSRYLVKRTGEKVFLECVQDMDHENMFWYRQDPGLGLRLIYFSYDVKMKEKGDIPEGYSVSREKKERFSLILESASTNQTSMYLCASISLSTDTQYFGPGTRLTVL.

A single count supports this clone. The chain links TRBV10-3 to TRBJ1-5; TRBD1 matches at 8 bases. Per the germline V gene, CDR1 is ENHRY and CDR2 is SYGVKD. The CDR3 spans 15 residues. Unmatched junction bases numbered 5, after V lost 5 bases and J lost 2 bases. CDR3 residues: CAISSQGAGNQPQHF. CDR3 sequence (DNA): TGTGCCATCAGTAGTCAGGGGGCTGGCAATCAGCCCCAGCATTTT.

CDR3 DNA: TGCGCCAGCAGCCAAGTTGCCACACAGCCCCAGCATTTT. Translation: CASSQVATQPQHF. The rearrangement joins TRBV4-1 to TRBJ1-5; D gene ambiguous. The V end was cut by 1 base, the J end by 7 bases, with 8 bases between. Germline loops: CDR1 MGHRA, CDR2 YSYEKL. The CDR3 consists of 13 residues.

The chain employs TRBV9 and TRBJ1-4; D is unclear. V lost 4 bases and J lost 5, with 15 bases in between. This CDR3 contains 15 residues. The germline V gene has CDR1 SGDLS and CDR2 YYNGEE. CDR3 sequence: CASSFSPSRNEKLFF. CDR3 sequence (DNA): TGTGCCAGCAGCTTCTCCCCATCGAGGAATGAAAAACTGTTTTTT.

The gene calls are TRBV5-6 and TRBJ1-1; tentatively, D is TRBD1 (6 bases). CDR3 length: 15 residues. Germline V gene data show CDR1 as SGHDT and CDR2 as YYEEEE. V was pared by 0 bases and J by 2 bases, with 11 bases between. CDR3 amino acids: CASSLGGGVNTEAFF. The DNA of the CDR3 is TGTGCCAGCAGCTTGGGCGGGGGCGTCAACACTGAAGCTTTCTTT.

The chain joins TRBV28 to TRBJ2-4, with 8 nucleotides matching TRBD1. The CDR3 is 16 amino acids. Germline V gene lookup returns CDR1 MDHEN and CDR2 SYDVKM. The V segment lost 5 bases and the J segment 1 base; nucleotides outside the gene matches: 7. The CDR3 loop reads CASSPPTGGAKNIQYF. The CDR3 DNA reads as TGTGCCAGCAGTCCCCCCACAGGGGGGGCCAAAAACATTCAGTACTTC.

The genes are TRBV28 and TRBJ2-5; 12 positions match TRBD2. This CDR3 is built from 15 residues. In germline, CDR1 is MDHEN, CDR2 SYDVKM. The V segment lost 6 bases and the J segment 9 bases; nucleotides outside the gene matches: 11. The CDR3 loop is CASRTLAGGPKSQYF. The CDR3 DNA follows: TGTGCCAGCAGGACACTAGCGGGGGGCCCTAAGTCCCAGTACTTC.

This chain uses TRBV4-1 with TRBJ2-3; 9 nucleotides match TRBD2. In germline, CDR1 is MGHRA, CDR2 YSYEKL. The CDR3 sequence is 14 residues long. Losses at the gene ends were 5 bases for V and 0 bases for J; bases not matched to a gene: 0. Here the CDR3 reads CASSTSGSTDTQYF. The CDR3 nucleotides are TGCGCCAGCAGCACTAGCGGGAGCACAGATACGCAGTATTTT.

The chain employs TRBV11-2 and TRBJ2-3; 13 positions match TRBD2. J lost 2 bases, V lost 5 bases, and 4 bases had no gene match. Germline V CDR1 and CDR2: SGHAT, FQNNGV. CDR3 length: 16 residues. CDR3 DNA sequence: TGTGCCAGCAGCGCCGGACTAGCGGGAGACACAGATACGCAGTATTTT. Translation gives CASSAGLAGDTDTQYF.

The chain couples TRBV19 to TRBJ2-7, with D uncertain. The CDR3 totals 13 residues. Germline V gene data show CDR1 as LNHDA and CDR2 as SQIVND (reference sequence). The V gene lost 0 bases and the J gene lost 3 bases, with 6 bases spanning the gap. CDR3 amino acids: CASSIDGDYEQYF. The CDR3 DNA follows: TGTGCCAGTAGTATAGACGGAGACTACGAGCAGTACTTC.

The chain links TRBV18 to TRBJ2-2, with 10 bases identical to TRBD1. The V segment lost 2 bases and the J segment 0 bases; nucleotides outside the gene matches: 6. The CDR3 has 18 amino acids. In germline, CDR1 is KGHSH, CDR2 LQKENI. CDR3 sequence (DNA): TGTGCCAGCTCACCAAGACAGGGGGCCAGAACGAACACCGGGGAGCTGTTTTTT. Amino acid sequence: CASSPRQGARTNTGELFF.